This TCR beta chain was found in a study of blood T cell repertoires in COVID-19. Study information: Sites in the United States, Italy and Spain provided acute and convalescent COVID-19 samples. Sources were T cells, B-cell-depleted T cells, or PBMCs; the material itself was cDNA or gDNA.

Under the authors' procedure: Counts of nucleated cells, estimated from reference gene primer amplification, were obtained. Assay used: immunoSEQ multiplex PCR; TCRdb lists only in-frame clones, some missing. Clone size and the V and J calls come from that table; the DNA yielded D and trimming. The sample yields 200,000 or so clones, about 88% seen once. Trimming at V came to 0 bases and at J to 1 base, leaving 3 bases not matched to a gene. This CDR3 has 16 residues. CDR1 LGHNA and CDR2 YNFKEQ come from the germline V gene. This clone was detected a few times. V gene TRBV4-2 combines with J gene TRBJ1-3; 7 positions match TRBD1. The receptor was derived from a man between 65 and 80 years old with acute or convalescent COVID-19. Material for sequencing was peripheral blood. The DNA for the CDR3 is TGTGCCAGCAGCCAAGATTACAGGGGATCTGGAAACACCATATATTTT. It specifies CASSQDYRGSGNTIYF.